The clone carrying this T cell receptor beta chain occurred once. This sample was taken from a study of blood T cell repertoires in COVID-19. Whole-study context: Researchers got acute and convalescent COVID-19 samples from the United States, Italy and Spain. PBMCs, B-cell-depleted T cells, or T cells provided the cDNA or gDNA that made up the material.

As handled by the study authors: Estimated nucleated cell counts came from reference gene primer amplification. Some clones are missing from TCRdb's copy, which holds only in-frame ones; the method was immunoSEQ multiplex PCR. The DNA was the basis for D and trimming; V, J and clone size are from that table. The sample includes just over 250,000 clones, 88% seen only once; the top ten take approximately 3.8%. In germline, CDR1 is SEHNR, CDR2 FQNEAQ (reference sequence). Deletions cut 5 bases from V and 7 bases from J, with 11 bases between. CDR3 length: 13 amino acids. J is TRBJ2-2 and V is TRBV7-9; D is possibly TRBD1 (6 bases). This receptor was obtained from a man between 60 and 75 years old who had recovered from COVID-19. Sequenced input: peripheral blood. CDR3 region: CASSSAGVGELFF. CDR3 nucleotide sequence: TGTGCCAGCAGCAGCGCAGGGGTCGGGGAGCTGTTTTTT.